A single sample is the source of the 28 T cell receptor beta chains below, sequenced in a study of blood T cell repertoires in COVID-19. Assay used: immunoSEQ multiplex PCR; TCRdb lists only in-frame clones, some missing. Of under 200,000 clones in the sample, around four fifths are singletons; the top ten hold over 2%. The material sequenced was peripheral blood. Receptors originate from a woman over 75 with acute or convalescent COVID-19.

The chain has TRBV19 and TRBJ2-7; perhaps TRBD2 as D (6 bases). The germline V gene encodes CDR1 LNHDA and CDR2 SQIVND (reference sequence). V was shortened by 0 bases and J by 9 bases, with 18 bases between the two germline ends. This CDR3 is 15 amino acids long. CDR3 amino acids: CASSIDRDAMGGQYF. The CDR3 bases are TGTGCCAGTAGTATAGACCGGGACGCCATGGGGGGGCAGTACTTC.

The chain links TRBV5-4 to TRBJ2-7, with 10 bases identical to TRBD1. Germline V gene data show CDR1 as SGHNT and CDR2 as YYREEE (reference sequence). There are 13 residues in the CDR3. Germline trimming cut 4 bases from V and 5 bases from J; bases unmatched to any gene: 3. The CDR3 here is CASSQTGGNEQYF. CDR3 sequence (DNA): TGTGCCAGCAGCCAGACAGGGGGCAACGAGCAGTACTTC.

The CDR3 sequence: CASRRQGINQETQYF. The CDR3 region has the DNA TGTGCCAGCAGGAGACAGGGGATTAATCAAGAGACCCAGTACTTC. This rearrangement joins TRBV27 to TRBJ2-5; 8 positions agree with TRBD1. Germline CDR1 MNHEY, CDR2 SMNVEV (reference sequence). This CDR3 spans 15 amino acids. Trimming took 6 bases from V and 2 from J; bases not matched to a gene: 8.

This clone appeared a few times. This chain uses TRBV18 with TRBJ2-2; D call uncertain. The CDR3 is made up of 15 amino acids. Trimming left V 0 bases short and J 5 bases short, with 10 bases between. The germline V gene has CDR1 KGHSH and CDR2 LQKENI. Written as DNA, the CDR3 is TGTGCCAGCTCACCACCGGGCCAGCCGACCGGGGAGCTGTTTTTT. It encodes CASSPPGQPTGELFF.

The rearrangement uses TRBV9 and TRBJ2-5; 7 nucleotides align to TRBD2. The V segment lost 4 bases and the J segment 4 bases; nucleotides outside the gene matches: 10. Germline CDR1 SGDLS, CDR2 YYNGEE. The CDR3 extends over 15 amino acids. CDR3 sequence reads: CASSPGGSKVETQYF. CDR3 coding DNA: TGTGCCAGCAGCCCGGGAGGATCTAAGGTAGAGACCCAGTACTTC.

The rearrangement links TRBV6-5 to TRBJ2-5, with TRBD1 as a possible D gene (6 bases). CDR1 is MNHEY, CDR2 SVGAGI, per germline. Trimming took off 0 bases at V and 5 bases at J, with 7 bases between the two ends. CDR3 length equals 13 residues. CDR3 protein: CASSYSDRETQYF. CDR3 nucleotide sequence: TGTGCCAGCAGTTACTCTGACAGGGAGACCCAGTACTTC.

This clone was recorded a few times. The chain combines TRBV6-6 with TRBJ1-1, with D possibly TRBD1 on 5 matching bases. The CDR3 consists of 13 residues. V was cut by 5 bases and J by 6 bases, with 13 bases left in between. Germline V gene data show CDR1 as MNHNY and CDR2 as SVGAGI (reference sequence). The CDR3 bases are TGTGCCAGCAGTCCCCTCGGAGGGGCTGAAGCTTTCTTT. Its protein product is CASSPLGGAEAFF.

The chain carries TRBV4-1 and TRBJ2-1, with D hard to call. This CDR3 is 16 amino acids long. CDR1 is MGHRA, CDR2 YSYEKL, per germline. Trimming took 0 bases from V and 0 from J, leaving 9 bases between them. This CDR3 is CASSQDWSGSYNEQFF. CDR3 coding DNA: TGCGCCAGCAGCCAAGATTGGTCGGGCTCCTACAATGAGCAGTTCTTC.

This chain connects TRBV25-1 to TRBJ1-2; D remains ambiguous. Trimming removed 3 bases at V and 3 bases at J, with 8 bases between. This CDR3 region has 13 residues. CDR1 is MGHDK, CDR2 SYGVNS, per germline. CDR3 in amino acids: CASSEFGDYGYTF. DNA of the CDR3: TGTGCCAGCAGTGAGTTTGGAGACTATGGCTACACCTTC.

The rearrangement uses TRBV6-4 and TRBJ1-2; no clear D gene. The V end lost 3 bases, the J end lost 4 bases, and 6 bases lay between the germline ends. This CDR3 spans 12 amino acids. From germline, CDR1 is MRHNA and CDR2 SNTAGT. This CDR3 is CASSEAGYGYTF. The CDR3 coding sequence is TGTGCCAGCAGTGAAGCAGGCTATGGCTACACCTTC.

The chain couples TRBV7-2 to TRBJ1-6; D perhaps matches TRBD1 (6 bases). Germline assignment: CDR1 SGHTA and CDR2 FQGNSA. This CDR3 comprises 15 residues. With 3 bases removed from V and 7 bases from J, the gap between germline ends came to 13 bases. The CDR3 DNA reads TGTGCCAGCAGCTTTCTGGACAGCGTAAATTCACCCCTCCACTTT. Translating it yields CASSFLDSVNSPLHF.

The chain recombines TRBV9 with TRBJ1-6; no firm D call. Germline CDR1 is SGDLS and CDR2 is YYNGEE. This CDR3 has 15 amino acids. Between the trimmed V and J ends, which lost 0 bases and 0 bases, there was a span of 4 bases. CDR3 amino acids: CASSVGASYNSPLHF. The CDR3 nucleotides are TGTGCCAGCAGCGTAGGGGCCTCCTATAATTCACCCCTCCACTTT.

The chain carries TRBV9 and TRBJ1-3; D is unresolved. Germline V gives CDR1 SGDLS, CDR2 YYNGEE. Deletions cut 0 bases from V and 0 bases from J, with 10 bases between. The CDR3 extends over 16 amino acids. CDR3 sequence: CASSVVSGFSGNTIYF. DNA of the CDR3: TGTGCCAGCAGCGTAGTATCCGGGTTCTCTGGAAACACCATATATTTT.

This clone was seen more than once but under ten times. CDR3 nucleotides: TGTGCCAGCAGCGAAACAGGATACATGAACACTGAAGCTTTCTTT. It yields the protein CASSETGYMNTEAFF. The chain is built from TRBV2 and TRBJ1-1; possibly TRBD1 for D (5 bases). Germline lookup yields CDR1 SNHLY and CDR2 FYNNEI. V was pared by 6 bases and J by 0 bases, with 14 bases between. The CDR3 length is 15 residues.

This chain uses TRBV5-4 with TRBJ1-2, with 7 bases identical to TRBD1. CDR1 and CDR2 from the germline V gene are SGHNT and YYREEE (reference sequence). This CDR3 has 13 amino acids. The trim removed 4 bases at V and 4 bases at J, leaving 4 bases unmatched. The CDR3 spells CASSNRGSYGYTF. The CDR3 DNA sequence: TGTGCCAGCAGCAACAGGGGCTCCTATGGCTACACCTTC.

The chain's CDR3 is CASSQGPGAQDTIYF. The CDR3 bases are TGTGCCAGCAGCCAAGGTCCAGGGGCCCAGGACACCATATATTTT. The chain is built from TRBV3-1 (or the pseudogene TRBV3-2) and TRBJ1-3, with D possibly being TRBD1 (6 bases). The CDR3 runs to 15 residues. Deletions cut 1 base from V and 8 bases from J, with 15 bases between. CDR1 and CDR2 (germline): LGHDT, YNNKEL (reference sequence).

The chain links TRBV10-1 to TRBJ2-3, with TRBD2 identical over 13 bases. Germline V gene sequence: CDR1 WNHNN, CDR2 SYGVQD (reference sequence). With 6 bases clipped from V and 5 bases from J, the junction kept 8 bases outside the gene matches. This CDR3 contains 16 residues. CDR3 region: CASRDRLAGGVDTQYF. CDR3 in DNA: TGCGCCAGCAGGGACAGACTAGCGGGGGGAGTAGATACGCAGTATTTT.

The chain links TRBV6-2 or TRBV6-3 to TRBJ2-7; 10 bases align to TRBD2. CDR3 size: 15 residues. CDR1 is MNHEY, CDR2 SVGEGT, per germline. V trimming: 4 bases; J trimming: 2 bases; junction bases outside the gene matches: 5. CDR3: CASSWVAGGPYEQYF. The CDR3 coding sequence is TGTGCCAGCAGTTGGGTAGCGGGAGGTCCCTACGAGCAGTACTTC.

The gene calls are TRBV7-3 and TRBJ1-1; no definite D call. The CDR3 is made up of 13 amino acids. Trimming cost V 4 bases and J 6 bases, with 12 bases left between them. In germline, CDR1 is SGHTA, CDR2 FQGTGA. The CDR3 loop reads CASSSRSRAEAFF. CDR3 DNA sequence: TGTGCCAGCAGCTCCCGGTCAAGAGCTGAAGCTTTCTTT.

This rearrangement joins TRBV20-1 to TRBJ1-1, with D possibly TRBD1 on 6 matching bases. The CDR3 extends over 11 amino acids. CDR1 is DFQATT, CDR2 SNEGSKA, per germline (reference sequence). Between the trimmed V and J ends, which lost 6 bases and 7 bases, there was a span of 12 bases. CDR3: CSARTDSEAFF. The CDR3 DNA is TGCAGTGCGCGGACAGATAGTGAAGCTTTCTTT.

This chain connects TRBV4-3 to TRBJ1-6; D unresolved. The CDR3 is 13 amino acids. The germline gives CDR1 LGHNA, CDR2 YSLEER. Trimming took 0 bases from V and 9 from J, leaving 6 bases between them. As DNA, the CDR3 is TGCGCCAGCAGCCAAGACCGGGGTTCACCCCTCCACTTT. It specifies CASSQDRGSPLHF.

About this clone itself: A read error may produce the germline difference seen at one junction end. This CDR3 reads CSVEGLAGGHNEQFF. CDR3 bases: TGCAGCGTCGAAGGGCTAGCGGGGGGACACAATGAGCAGTTCTTC. The chain couples TRBV29-1 to TRBJ2-1; TRBD2 matches 11 bases. Per germline, CDR1 SQVTM and CDR2 ANQGSEA. The CDR3 runs to 15 residues.

In nucleotides, the CDR3 is TGCAGTGCTAGTCGTTTGAGCTCCTATAATTCACCCCTCCACTTT. Amino acid sequence: CSASRLSSYNSPLHF. V gene TRBV20-1 combines with J gene TRBJ1-6; D call uncertain. V was pared by 3 bases and J by 0 bases, with 9 bases between. Per the germline V gene, CDR1 is DFQATT and CDR2 is SNEGSKA (reference sequence). This CDR3 has 15 residues.

This clone was detected only a few times. V and J are TRBV5-4 and TRBJ1-6, with unresolved D. The V end was cut by 2 bases, the J end by 8 bases, with 8 bases between. CDR1 is SGHNT and CDR2 is YYREEE in the germline V gene (reference sequence). This CDR3 is 13 amino acids long. This chain's CDR3 is CASSLRSDSPLHF. The CDR3 coding sequence is TGTGCCAGCAGCTTACGTTCAGATTCACCCCTCCACTTT.

V is TRBV1 and J is TRBJ2-3; the DNA was not used to check the table's D call, TRBD2. TRBV1 is described as a pseudogene. This CDR3 comprises 22 residues. CDR3 nucleotides: TGCACCAGCAGATCACGGGGTCCCGGGACTAGCGGGGGGCCTATGAGCACAGATACGCAGTATTTT. This translates into CTSRSRGPGTSGGPMSTDTQYF.

The chain links TRBV15 to TRBJ2-3; the D gene is possibly TRBD1 (6 bases). Germline V gene data show CDR1 as LNHNV and CDR2 as YYDKDF (reference sequence). Trimming left V 3 bases short and J 0 bases short, with 10 bases between. The CDR3 sequence is 15 residues long. For the CDR3, the DNA is TGTGCCACCAGCAGGGGGGCAGGGAGCACAGATACGCAGTATTTT. Translated: CATSRGAGSTDTQYF.

This clone has just a few counts. The chain employs TRBV6-6 and TRBJ2-7, with 9 bases fitting TRBD1. Germline CDR1 is MNHNY and CDR2 is SVGAGI (reference sequence). The CDR3 contains 14 residues. Trimming took 6 bases from V and 1 from J; bases not matched to a gene: 4. The CDR3 DNA sequence: TGTGCCAGCAGACAGGGGGCGCGATCCTACGAGCAGTACTTC. It encodes CASRQGARSYEQYF.

The chain joins TRBV21-1 to TRBJ1-4. TRBV21-1 constitutes a pseudogene. The length of the CDR3 is 15 residues. The DNA for the CDR3 is TGTGCCAGCAGCAGCGGGGCGGCAACTAATGAAAAACTGTTTTTT. Translating gives CASSSGAATNEKLFF.